This TCR beta chain was obtained from a study of T-cell memory formation after mild COVID-19. Germline V CDR1 and CDR2: SQVTM, ANQGSEA. There are 13 residues in the CDR3. The V segment lost 1 base and the J segment 4 bases; nucleotides outside the gene matches: 0. In TCRdb, the 5' RACE reads were re-called with MiXCR into one record per CDR3 protein. The sample shows hundreds of thousands of distinct CDR3 sequences, 15% of them seen only once. This clonotype appeared many times. The V and J genes are TRBV29-1 and TRBJ2-3, with TRBD1 identical over 9 bases. What was sequenced was PBMCs or a T cell subset sorted from them (not recorded which). This receptor was taken from a young man who had mild COVID-19 (a few samples of this study predate the infection). Cell type and time point are not known. The CDR3 DNA reads as TGCAGCGTTGAAGGACAGGGGGCAGATACGCAGTATTTT. Translating gives CSVEGQGADTQYF.